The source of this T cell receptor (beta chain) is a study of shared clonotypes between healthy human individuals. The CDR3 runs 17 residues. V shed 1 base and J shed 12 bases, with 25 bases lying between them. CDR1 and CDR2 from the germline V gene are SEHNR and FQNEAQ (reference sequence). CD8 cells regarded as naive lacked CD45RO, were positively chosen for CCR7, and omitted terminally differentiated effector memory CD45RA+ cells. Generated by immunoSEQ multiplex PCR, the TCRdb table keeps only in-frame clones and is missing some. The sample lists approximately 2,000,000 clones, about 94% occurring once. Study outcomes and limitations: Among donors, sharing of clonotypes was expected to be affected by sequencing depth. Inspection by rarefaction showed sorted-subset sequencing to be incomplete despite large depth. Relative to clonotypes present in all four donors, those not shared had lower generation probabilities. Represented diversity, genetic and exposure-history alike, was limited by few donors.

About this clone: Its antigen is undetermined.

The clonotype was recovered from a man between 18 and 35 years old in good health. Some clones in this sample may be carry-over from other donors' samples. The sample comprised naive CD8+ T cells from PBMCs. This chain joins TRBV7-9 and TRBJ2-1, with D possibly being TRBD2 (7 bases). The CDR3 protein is CASSLGSEGGGKSGQFF. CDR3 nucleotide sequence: TGTGCCAGCAGCTTAGGATCTGAGGGGGGAGGGAAAAGTGGGCAGTTCTTC.